The 11 T cell receptor beta chains listed next were all sequenced from one sample in a study of breast tumors, draining lymph nodes, adjacent tissues. TCRdb fed the multiplex PCR reads into MiXCR, producing one record per CDR3 protein. The sample includes 150,000 or so distinct CDR3 sequences, about 33% seen only once; the top ten take 3% to 4.5%. Samples came from axillary lymph nodes draining the breast cancer. Source material: axillary lymph node tissue. These receptors were collected from a female donor with breast cancer. Some clones in this sample may be carry-over from other donors' samples.

The table lists this clonotype with many counts. Compared with germline, one end of the junction differs, possibly owing to a read error. V usage is TRBV7-7 and J usage is TRBJ2-2; no definite D call. The CDR3 length is 15 residues. Germline-derived CDR1 and CDR2 are SSHAT and FNYEAQ (reference sequence). CDR3 coding DNA: TGTGCTAGCAGCTTGGGCAAACCGAACACCGGGGAGCTGTTTTTT. This translates into CASSLGKPNTGELFF.

Comments on this clonotype: The CDR3 carries no conserved terminal phenylalanine or tryptophan, so it likely arises from a read error. This chain links TRBV6-5 with TRBJ1-5, with TRBD1 matching 10 bases. CDR1 and CDR2 (germline): MNHEY, SVGAGI. The CDR3 extends over 15 amino acids. V shed 11 bases and J 3 bases; nucleotides not matched to a gene: 10. The CDR3 DNA sequence: TGTGCCGGCAAAGGGGGACAGGGGCTCAATCAGCCCCAGCATTTA. This encodes CAGKGGQGLNQPQHL.

This clonotype was counted at least ten times. The CDR3 loop reads CSARKSGVHAYQETQYF. The CDR3 DNA follows: TGCAGTGCCCGTAAATCCGGGGTACACGCGTACCAAGAGACCCAGTACTTC. The chain has TRBV20-1 and TRBJ2-5, with a tentative D call TRBD2 (5 bases). CDR3 length equals 17 residues. Trimming removed 6 bases from V and 0 bases from J, with 23 bases in between. CDR1 DFQATT and CDR2 SNEGSKA come from the germline V gene (reference sequence).

The table lists this clonotype with a count of one. Here the CDR3 DNA reads TGTGCCAGCAGTCCCGGGGACAGGGTTAGCTCACCCCTCCACTTT. Translated, it gives CASSPGDRVSSPLHF. This chain uses TRBV5-5 with TRBJ1-6, with 9 bases aligning to TRBD1. Per germline, CDR1 SGHKS and CDR2 YYEKEE (reference sequence). The CDR3 sequence is 15 residues long. The V and J ends lost 5 bases and 10 bases, in that order; junction bases with no gene match: 10.

This clonotype has a handful of counts. This could be a read error, since a much larger clone is one nucleotide away. V gene TRBV12-3 or TRBV12-4 combines with J gene TRBJ1-6; TRBD1 matches 7 bases. J was trimmed by 11 bases and V by 5 bases; bases with no gene match: 12. The CDR3 consists of 15 residues. CDR3 DNA sequence: TGTGCCAGCAGTAACACAGGGGCAATCGATCCACCCCTCCACTTT. Residues: CASSNTGAIDPPLHF.

Details on this clonotype: This clone may be a read error of a much larger clone one base away. The rearrangement joins TRBV4-3 to TRBJ2-1; perhaps D is TRBD1 or TRBD2 (7 bases each). V lost 7 bases and J 7 bases, leaving 23 bases between the germline ends. Germline lookup yields CDR1 LGHNA and CDR2 YSLEER. This CDR3 contains 16 residues. CDR3 protein: CASTPRAGRGGNEQFF. In DNA form, the CDR3 reads TGCGCCAGCACCCCCCGCGCAGGCAGGGGGGGTAATGAGCAGTTCTTC.

The chain employs TRBV20-1 and TRBJ1-5, with unresolved D. CDR1 DFQATT and CDR2 SNEGSKA come from the germline V gene (reference sequence). V was shortened by 7 bases and J by 14 bases, with 12 bases between the two germline ends. The CDR3 has 9 amino acids. The CDR3 DNA reads TGCAGTGTGGCTGGCACCGAGCATTTT. Translation: CSVAGTEHF.

In its sample, this clonotype was seen many times. V and J are TRBV3-1 and TRBJ2-7, with no clear D. Germline V gene data show CDR1 as LGHDT and CDR2 as YNNKEL (reference sequence). V was clipped by 0 bases and J by 3 bases, with 15 bases between them. This CDR3 is 16 amino acids long. CDR3 nucleotide sequence: TGTGCCAGCAGCCAAGATTTGGCTGCGTCGGGCTACGAGCAGTACTTC. Translated: CASSQDLAASGYEQYF.

To note about this clonotype: One end of the junction is discordant with germline, which a read error may explain. The chain carries TRBV12-3 or TRBV12-4 and TRBJ1-5; D remains unclear. The CDR3 sequence is 15 residues long. The CDR3 DNA reads as TGTACCAGCAGTTTCTCGGAGGATGGGGATCAGCCCCAGCATTTT. It specifies CTSSFSEDGDQPQHF.

This clonotype was seen at least ten times. A clone one base away is much larger, so this may be a read error. The gene calls are TRBV9 and TRBJ2-6; 7 positions match TRBD1. CDR3 size: 16 residues. Germline CDR1 reads SGDLS; CDR2 reads YYNGEE. CDR3 loop: CASRRGHSSGANALTF. The CDR3 coding sequence is TGTGCCAGCAGGAGGGGGCACAGCTCTGGGGCCAACGCCCTGACTTTC.

J is TRBJ2-4 and V is TRBV14; D may be TRBD1 or TRBD2 (5 bases each). This CDR3 has 19 residues. Trimming left V 0 bases short and J 3 bases short, with 21 bases between. Germline V gene data show CDR1 as SGHDN and CDR2 as FVKESK. CDR3 amino acids: CASSQEGLGVLVGKNIQYF. CDR3 nucleotides: TGTGCCAGCAGCCAAGAGGGGCTGGGAGTACTTGTTGGCAAAAACATTCAGTACTTC.